A single sample is the source of the 25 T cell receptor beta chains below, sequenced in a study of cytomegalovirus exposure and HLA in healthy donors. PCR used 60 Vbeta primers and 13 Jbeta primers. Assay used: immunoSEQ multiplex PCR; TCRdb lists only in-frame clones, some missing. Found here are about 130,000 clones, around three quarters of them singletons; the top ten hold 4.8%. The sample was PBMCs. The origin of the receptors is a man aged 25-45 years in good health.

The chain has TRBV27 and TRBJ2-7; TRBD2 might be the D (6 bases). CDR3 length: 16 amino acids. CDR1 and CDR2 (germline): MNHEY, SMNVEV (reference sequence). V lost 5 bases, J lost 2 bases, and 19 bases lay in between. CDR3 sequence: CASSTRVRGGAYEQYF. The DNA of the CDR3 is TGTGCCAGCAGTACCAGGGTCCGGGGAGGTGCCTACGAGCAGTACTTC.

This clone was detected only once. The chain combines TRBV27 with TRBJ2-7; the match to TRBD2 covers 7 bases. Germline V gene sequence: CDR1 MNHEY, CDR2 SMNVEV (reference sequence). CDR3 length equals 13 residues. V lost 3 bases and J lost 6; bases outside the gene matches: 5. In DNA, the CDR3 is TGTGCCAGCAGTTTCGGGACTAACTCCGAGCAGTACTTC. It is translated as CASSFGTNSEQYF.

This chain uses TRBV5-1 with TRBJ2-5, with 13 bases that match TRBD2. Germline V CDR1 and CDR2: SGHRS, YFSETQ. The CDR3 totals 16 residues. With V trimmed by 2 bases and J by 2 bases, 3 bases remained unmatched. Here the CDR3 DNA reads TGCGCCAGCAGCTTCGGGACTAGCGGGAATCAAGAGACCCAGTACTTC. Protein sequence: CASSFGTSGNQETQYF.

The chain couples TRBV6-1 to TRBJ1-4; D uncertain. Germline CDR1 is MNHNS and CDR2 is SASEGT. CDR3 size: 15 residues. V gave up 2 bases and J gave up 4 bases, with 11 bases separating them. The CDR3 region has the DNA TGTGCCAGCAGTGAACCGGGATCTAGTAATGAAAAACTGTTTTTT. It encodes CASSEPGSSNEKLFF.

This clone was detected only a few times. This chain joins TRBV4-2 and TRBJ2-2, with D perhaps TRBD1 (7 bases). The CDR3 is 16 residues long. CDR1 is LGHNA and CDR2 is YNFKEQ in the germline V gene. V shed 1 base and J shed 6 bases, with 15 bases lying between them. The CDR3 spells CASSQGGQGGSGELFF. DNA of the CDR3: TGTGCCAGCAGCCAAGGGGGCCAGGGGGGATCCGGGGAGCTGTTTTTT.

The chain combines TRBV29-1 with TRBJ2-7, with D possibly TRBD2 on 5 matching bases. This CDR3 has 15 residues. CDR1 and CDR2 from the germline V gene are SQVTM and ANQGSEA. Trimming removed 2 bases from V and 1 base from J, with 15 bases in between. The CDR3 DNA reads TGCAGCGTTGAAAGGGCTGCGGGCTCTTCCTACGAGCAGTACTTC. Amino acid sequence: CSVERAAGSSYEQYF.

This clone occurred a few times. This chain uses TRBV18 with TRBJ2-5; 7 bases align to TRBD2. Unmatched junction bases numbered 9, after V lost 2 bases and J lost 3 bases. This CDR3 is built from 16 residues. CDR1 is KGHSH and CDR2 is LQKENI in the germline V gene. The CDR3 coding sequence is TGTGCCAGCTCACCATGGGGCCGGGACTACAAAGAGACCCAGTACTTC. Its protein is CASSPWGRDYKETQYF.

The J gene is TRBJ2-5, the V gene TRBV28; D is possibly TRBD2 (5 bases). The CDR3 has 11 residues. V lost 7 bases and J 11 bases, leaving 14 bases between the germline ends. Germline CDR1 and CDR2: MDHEN and SYDVKM. CDR3 nucleotides: TGTGCCAGCACCCTTGGTAGGGAGCAGTACTTC. Protein: CASTLGREQYF.

The V call is TRBV2, the J call TRBJ2-5; 13 bases line up with TRBD2. Germline CDR1 is SNHLY and CDR2 is FYNNEI. The CDR3 spans 16 residues. Losses at the gene ends were 5 bases for V and 1 base for J; bases not matched to a gene: 4. In nucleotides, the CDR3 is TGTGCCAGCAGTTCCGGACTAGCGGGAGCCCAAGAGACCCAGTACTTC. Its translation: CASSSGLAGAQETQYF.

The V and J genes are TRBV4-2 and TRBJ2-5, with TRBD1 matching over 10 bases. Germline-derived CDR1 and CDR2 are LGHNA and YNFKEQ. The CDR3 contains 16 residues. With 4 bases clipped from V and 3 bases from J, the junction kept 8 bases outside the gene matches. CDR3 sequence (DNA): TGTGCCAGCAGCCGTGGGACAGGGGATTACGAAGAGACCCAGTACTTC. Translated, it gives CASSRGTGDYEETQYF.

This clone was counted only a few times. The V and J genes are TRBV4-1 and TRBJ2-2; TRBD1 is a possible D gene (5 bases). The CDR3 extends over 16 amino acids. Germline CDR1 is MGHRA and CDR2 is YSYEKL. V dropped 0 bases and J dropped 7 bases, with 15 bases sitting between them. The CDR3 region has the DNA TGCGCCAGCAGCCAAGATGGCAGGGCCAGAGGCGGGGAGCTGTTTTTT. It yields the protein CASSQDGRARGGELFF.

Regarding this clone: The sample holds other DNA sequences that translate to the same CDR3. The chain recombines TRBV9 with TRBJ2-1, with D possibly TRBD2 on 5 matching bases. The CDR3 has 12 residues. Germline values: CDR1 SGDLS, CDR2 YYNGEE. Trimming stripped 0 bases from V and 7 bases from J, with 5 bases between. DNA for the CDR3: TGTGCCAGCAGCGTAGCGGGAAATGAGCAGTTCTTC. It yields the protein CASSVAGNEQFF.

The chain recombines TRBV29-1 with TRBJ2-3; 7 bases are shared with TRBD1. Trimming took 1 base from V and 9 from J; bases not matched to a gene: 10. CDR3 length: 14 residues. The germline V gene has CDR1 SQVTM and CDR2 ANQGSEA. The CDR3 sequence: CSVEAGQASGTQYF. The CDR3 DNA follows: TGCAGCGTTGAAGCCGGACAGGCCTCGGGGACGCAGTATTTT.

This chain uses TRBV7-9 with TRBJ2-7; 7 nucleotides align to TRBD2. The CDR3 is 13 residues long. Germline lookup yields CDR1 SEHNR and CDR2 FQNEAQ (reference sequence). V lost 5 bases, J lost 5 bases, and 6 bases stayed unmatched. The CDR3 loop is CASSPAGGNEQYF. The CDR3 DNA is TGTGCCAGCAGCCCCGCCGGGGGGAACGAGCAGTACTTC.

The gene calls are TRBV5-1 and TRBJ2-1; 9 nucleotides match TRBD2. The ends lost 1 base at V and 8 bases at J; junction bases unmatched: 1. There are 13 residues in the CDR3. Germline values: CDR1 SGHRS, CDR2 YFSETQ. In nucleotides, the CDR3 is TGCGCCAGCAGCTTGTCTAGCGGGGATGAGCAGTTCTTC. It translates to CASSLSSGDEQFF.

The chain recombines TRBV9 with TRBJ2-2, with TRBD2 matching over 8 bases. J gave up 7 bases and V 3 bases, and 8 bases lay outside the gene matches. This CDR3 has 15 residues. Per germline, CDR1 SGDLS and CDR2 YYNGEE. The CDR3 loop reads CASSDPGGPGGELFF. The CDR3 DNA is TGTGCCAGCAGCGACCCGGGAGGGCCGGGCGGGGAGCTGTTTTTT.

The chain is built from TRBV7-3 and TRBJ2-3, with D unclear. This CDR3 is built from 14 residues. Germline assignment: CDR1 SGHTA and CDR2 FQGTGA. Trimming pared 1 base from V and 4 bases from J, leaving 9 bases between. The CDR3 sequence is CASSLNGRSDTQYF. The CDR3 nucleotides are TGTGCCAGCAGCTTAAACGGCAGGTCAGATACGCAGTATTTT.

The table lists this clone with a count of one. The V call is TRBV11-1, the J call TRBJ2-2, with a weak D call TRBD1 (8 bases). Germline V lookup: CDR1 SGHAT, CDR2 FQDESV (reference sequence). The CDR3 has 14 amino acids. V shed 5 bases and J shed 5 bases, with 12 bases lying between them. The CDR3 nucleotides read TGTGCCAGCAGCCTACAGGGGGGGACCGGGGAGCTGTTTTTT. This sequence encodes CASSLQGGTGELFF. Full variable domain (outside the CDR3, taken from reference TRBV11-1 and TRBJ2-2): EAEVAQSPRYKITEKSQAVAFWCDPISGHATLYWYRQILGQGPELLVQFQDESVVDDSQLPKDRFSAERLKGVDSTLKIQPAELGDSAMYLCASSLQGGTGELFFGEGSRLTVL.

The rearrangement joins TRBV7-9 to TRBJ2-7, with D perhaps matching TRBD2 (7 bases). This CDR3 spans 14 amino acids. Deletions cut 5 bases from V and 5 bases from J, with 16 bases between. CDR1 and CDR2 (germline): SEHNR, FQNEAQ (reference sequence). The CDR3 DNA is TGTGCCAGCAGCCTGACTAGCCAGGGGCACGAGCAGTACTTC. Protein product: CASSLTSQGHEQYF.

The chain recombines TRBV5-1 with TRBJ2-1, with TRBD2 as a possible D gene (5 bases). Per the germline V gene, CDR1 is SGHRS and CDR2 is YFSETQ. The ends were cut back, 0 bases at V and 5 bases at J, with 15 bases in the middle. The CDR3 covers 16 residues. CDR3 nucleotide sequence: TGCGCCAGCAGCTTGGAAACACTGCGGAGGAACAATGAGCAGTTCTTC. Amino acid sequence: CASSLETLRRNNEQFF.

This clone was counted between two and nine times. The chain employs TRBV11-2 and TRBJ2-5; TRBD2 aligns across 10 bases. The trim removed 1 base at V and 0 bases at J, leaving 11 bases unmatched. Per germline, CDR1 SGHAT and CDR2 FQNNGV. CDR3 size: 19 residues. The chain's CDR3 is CASSLGALAGVSYQETQYF. The CDR3 region has the DNA TGTGCCAGCAGCTTAGGAGCGCTAGCGGGAGTATCGTACCAAGAGACCCAGTACTTC.

This chain links TRBV25-1 with TRBJ1-2; 8 bases line up with TRBD1. This CDR3 spans 12 amino acids. Germline CDR1 and CDR2: MGHDK and SYGVNS. Trimming at V came to 8 bases and at J to 4 bases, leaving 3 bases not matched to a gene. The CDR3 DNA reads as TGTGCCAGCGGGGACAGGACCTATGGCTACACCTTC. Its translation is CASGDRTYGYTF.

V is TRBV7-9 and J is TRBJ2-1, with TRBD2 matching over 14 bases. Germline CDR1 is SEHNR and CDR2 is FQNEAQ (reference sequence). The CDR3 covers 18 residues. After removal of 5 bases from V and 4 bases from J, the junction contained 10 bases not matched to a gene. In DNA form, the CDR3 reads TGTGCCAGCAGCCCTCGGCCGGGACTAGCGGGAGTATACAATGAGCAGTTCTTC. Amino acids: CASSPRPGLAGVYNEQFF.

This rearrangement joins TRBV11-2 to TRBJ1-2; TRBD1 aligns across 7 bases. This CDR3 spans 14 amino acids. The V gene's germline CDR1 is SGHAT and CDR2 FQNNGV. V was clipped by 5 bases and J by 0 bases; unmatched bases: 3. The DNA for the CDR3 is TGTGCCAGCAGCCTAGGGGGCGCTAACTATGGCTACACCTTC. Its translation: CASSLGGANYGYTF.

V and J are TRBV5-4 and TRBJ2-5; D is perhaps TRBD2 (7 bases). Trimming took 3 bases from V and 5 from J, leaving 17 bases between them. This CDR3 is built from 15 residues. CDR1 and CDR2 from the germline V gene are SGHNT and YYREEE (reference sequence). This chain's CDR3 is CASSSPGGPPETQYF. CDR3 coding DNA: TGTGCCAGCAGCTCGCCGGGGGGCCCCCCTGAGACCCAGTACTTC.